Below, one T cell receptor (beta chain) is given with its context. TCRdb reprocessed the 5' RACE reads with MiXCR, giving one entry per CDR3 protein. The sample consists of about 360,000 distinct CDR3 sequences, about 20% of them appearing once. Trimming removed 3 bases at V and 5 bases at J, with 14 bases between. The CDR3 consists of 13 residues. Germline V gene sequence: CDR1 DFQATT, CDR2 SNEGSKA (reference sequence). This sample was included in a study of CD8 T cells in ankylosing spondylitis. Sequencing input: blood, either unsorted or a sorted T cell fraction (not recorded which). The chain uses TRBV20-1 and TRBJ2-7; no clear D gene. The receptor was derived from a male donor with ankylosing spondylitis or in good health (not recorded which). Here the CDR3 reads CSARNLGLNEQYF. CDR3 DNA: TGCAGTGCTAGGAATTTGGGCTTAAACGAGCAGTACTTC.